This T cell receptor (beta chain) comes out of a study of monozygotic twins with inflammatory bowel disease. Blood was collected, roughly 2.4 ml per donor. The CDR3 is made up of 13 amino acids. Germline V gene sequence: CDR1 LNHDA, CDR2 SQIVND (reference sequence). TCRdb re-called the 5' RACE reads and catalogs CDR3 proteins one per entry, DNA excluded. The listing contains about 210,000 distinct CDR3 sequences. This chain joins TRBV19 and TRBJ1-6; the D gene TCRdb calls, TRBD1, cannot be checked with no DNA. The specimen was blood. This TCR was sampled from a human donor with ulcerative colitis or Crohn's disease, or a healthy co-twin of an affected twin (not recorded which). This chain's CDR3 is CASSDRQHSPLHF.